This T cell receptor (beta chain) stems from a study of shared clonotypes between healthy human individuals. Trimming pared 7 bases from V and 4 bases from J, leaving 11 bases between. The CDR3 totals 13 residues. Germline V gene lookup returns CDR1 SEHNR and CDR2 FQNEAQ (reference sequence). Naive CD8 isolation took CD45RO-negative cells positively selected for CCR7 and excluded terminally differentiated effector memory CD45RA+ cells. Libraries were prepared by immunoSEQ multiplex PCR; TCRdb keeps only in-frame clonotypes and omits some of them. The table lists under 2,000,000 clones, less than 95% of them singletons, with 1% to 1.5% in the top ten.

The receptor's source is a man aged 18 to 35 in good health. This chain links TRBV7-9 with TRBJ2-1; D gene ambiguous. The source material was naive CD8+ T cells sorted from blood. CDR3 amino acids: CASTLGAYNEQFF. Here the CDR3 DNA reads TGTGCCAGCACCCTAGGCGCGTACAATGAGCAGTTCTTC.